The clone carrying this TCR beta chain was seen ten or more times. This sample is drawn from a study of neurological immune-mediated disorders. The unsorted libraries were produced from 2 million PBMCs held at -80 C. Germline CDR1 and CDR2: SGHRS and YFSETQ. This CDR3 has 13 amino acids. V was clipped by 4 bases and J by 2 bases, with 10 bases between them. Synthesis of cDNA was accomplished via 5'RACE employing 10-nucleotide random UMIs. TCRdb re-analysed the 5' RACE reads in MiXCR, keeping a single row per CDR3 protein. The repertoire holds approximately 32,000 distinct CDR3 sequences, with around 6.8% as singletons.

The chain uses TRBV5-1 and TRBJ2-7; no reliable D call. What was sequenced was PBMCs. This receptor was obtained from a woman aged 40 to 49 in good health. DNA for the CDR3: TGCGCCAGCAGCAACGGACCAACCTACGAGCAGTACTTC. Translating gives CASSNGPTYEQYF.